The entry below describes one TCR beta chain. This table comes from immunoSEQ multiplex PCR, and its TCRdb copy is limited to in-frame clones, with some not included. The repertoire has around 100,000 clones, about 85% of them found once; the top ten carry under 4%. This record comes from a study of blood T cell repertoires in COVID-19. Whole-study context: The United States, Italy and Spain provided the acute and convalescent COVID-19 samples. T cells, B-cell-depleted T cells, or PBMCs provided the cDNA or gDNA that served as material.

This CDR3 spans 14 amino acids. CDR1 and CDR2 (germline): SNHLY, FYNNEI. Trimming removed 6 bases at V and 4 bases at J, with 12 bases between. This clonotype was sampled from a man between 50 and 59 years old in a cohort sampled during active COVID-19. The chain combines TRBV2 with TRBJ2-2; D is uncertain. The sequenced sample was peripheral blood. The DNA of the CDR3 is TGTGCCAGCAGCCCCCTTGTTGTCACCGGGGAGCTGTTTTTT. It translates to CASSPLVVTGELFF.